Included here is one T cell receptor beta chain sequence, with context. This specimen comes from a study of blood T cell repertoires in COVID-19. About the study: COVID-19 samples, acute and convalescent, were from the United States, Italy and Spain.

Trimming stripped 2 bases from V and 0 bases from J, with 6 bases between. CDR1 and CDR2 from the germline V gene are SGHRS and YFSETQ. This CDR3 has 14 amino acids. Produced via immunoSEQ multiplex PCR; TCRdb's table is partial and in-frame only. This table has 25,000 to 30,000 clones, less than 80% appearing once. Sequenced sample: peripheral blood. The clonotype comes from a boy under 10 years old with active or convalescent COVID-19. This chain joins TRBV5-1 and TRBJ1-3, with D unclear. The CDR3 is CASSFEGSGNTIYF. The CDR3 nucleotides read TGCGCCAGCAGCTTTGAGGGCTCTGGAAACACCATATATTTT.